The 18 T cell receptor beta chains presented below share a single source sample, sequenced in a study of T cell responses to AZD1222 COVID-19 vaccine. TCRdb's table, derived via immunoSEQ multiplex PCR, lists solely in-frame clones and lacks some. This table has under 200,000 clones, around 92% appearing once. The material was peripheral blood, obtained 28 days after the second AZD1222 dose. These receptors all come from an adult who received the AZD1222 COVID-19 vaccine.

The chain is built from TRBV7-9 and TRBJ2-2; 13 bases line up with TRBD2. The CDR3 contains 20 residues. Germline V gene lookup returns CDR1 SEHNR and CDR2 FQNEAQ (reference sequence). Trimming at V came to 7 bases and at J to 0 bases, leaving 14 bases not matched to a gene. The CDR3 is CASTPGLAGNNGPNTGELFF. CDR3 coding DNA: TGTGCCAGCACCCCGGGACTAGCGGGAAATAATGGACCGAACACCGGGGAGCTGTTTTTT.

In its sample, this clone was seen a few times. In DNA, the CDR3 is TGTGCCAGCAGCGGGGGCGGGGGTTGGCAAGAGACCCAGTACTTC. Translated: CASSGGGGWQETQYF. The V gene is TRBV2, the J gene TRBJ2-5, with TRBD2 as a possible D gene (7 bases). The V gene lost 6 bases and the J gene lost 2 bases, with 16 bases spanning the gap. There are 15 residues in the CDR3. Germline CDR1 and CDR2: SNHLY and FYNNEI.

CDR3 sequence (DNA): TGTGCCAGTAGCAGGGGCCTACGGGGGAACACTGAAGCTTTCTTT. It yields the protein CASSRGLRGNTEAFF. The chain has TRBV19 and TRBJ1-1, with a possible D match to TRBD1 (6 bases). Trimming shortened V by 6 bases and J by 1 base, and 15 bases separated the two germline ends. Germline CDR1 is LNHDA and CDR2 is SQIVND (reference sequence). The CDR3 length is 15 residues. The full variable domain, in which reference TRBV19 and TRBJ1-1 provide the parts outside the CDR3, is DGGITQSPKYLFRKEGQNVTLSCEQNLNHDAMYWYRQDPGQGLRLIYYSQIVNDFQKGDIAEGYSVSREKKESFPLTVTSAQKNPTAFYLCASSRGLRGNTEAFFGQGTRLTVV.

The chain links TRBV7-2 to TRBJ1-1; 8 bases agree with TRBD1. V trimming: 6 bases; J trimming: 3 bases; junction bases outside the gene matches: 12. The CDR3 totals 16 residues. CDR1 SGHTA and CDR2 FQGNSA come from the germline V gene. Here the CDR3 reads CASRSFPGGVYTEAFF. The CDR3 bases are TGTGCCAGCAGGTCTTTCCCAGGGGGCGTATACACTGAAGCTTTCTTT.

The gene calls are TRBV29-1 and TRBJ1-2; possibly TRBD1 for D (6 bases). This CDR3 spans 14 amino acids. CDR1 and CDR2 from the germline V gene are SQVTM and ANQGSEA. With 7 bases removed from V and 4 bases from J, the gap between germline ends came to 19 bases. The CDR3 bases are TGCAGCGGCAGCGGGGGGGGCGAGGGCTATGGCTACACCTTC. Protein: CSGSGGGEGYGYTF.

J is TRBJ1-2 and V is TRBV7-6; 7 positions agree with TRBD1. The CDR3 runs 13 residues. The V gene's germline CDR1 is SGHVS and CDR2 FNYEAQ. The V segment lost 2 bases and the J segment 8 bases; nucleotides outside the gene matches: 5. The CDR3 DNA reads as TGTGCCAGCAGCTTACGACAGGGTCGGGGCTACACCTTC. This encodes CASSLRQGRGYTF.

This chain joins TRBV7-3 and TRBJ2-1; 9 bases fit TRBD1. The ends lost 5 bases at V and 4 bases at J; junction bases unmatched: 9. Germline V gives CDR1 SGHTA, CDR2 FQGTGA. The CDR3 loop spans 16 amino acids. The CDR3 here is CASSPTVTGGYNEQFF. The CDR3 nucleotides read TGTGCCAGCAGCCCAACCGTGACAGGGGGATACAATGAGCAGTTCTTC.

The table lists this clone with a count of one. The chain couples TRBV5-1 to TRBJ2-7; 13 nucleotides align to TRBD2. This CDR3 comprises 14 residues. Germline loops: CDR1 SGHRS, CDR2 YFSETQ. With 0 bases clipped from V and 6 bases from J, the junction kept 0 bases outside the gene matches. CDR3 amino acids: CASSLGLAGGEQYF. CDR3 nucleotide sequence: TGCGCCAGCAGCTTGGGACTAGCGGGGGGCGAGCAGTACTTC.

The rearrangement uses TRBV19 and TRBJ1-3, with D uncertain. V was clipped by 4 bases and J by 4 bases, with 17 bases between them. Germline CDR1 and CDR2: LNHDA and SQIVND (reference sequence). The CDR3 has 16 residues. The CDR3 loop is CASSKGIRAGGNTIYF. DNA of the CDR3: TGTGCCAGTAGTAAAGGAATAAGGGCTGGAGGAAACACCATATATTTT.

The rearrangement uses TRBV2 and TRBJ1-1; 8 nucleotides agree with TRBD1. The CDR3 extends over 14 amino acids. The junction had 10 bases not matched to a gene; V was cut back by 6 bases and J by 7 bases. CDR1 SNHLY and CDR2 FYNNEI come from the germline V gene. In nucleotides, the CDR3 is TGTGCCAGCAGGGAGGACAGGGCGCCGGGTGAAGCTTTCTTT. This gives the protein CASREDRAPGEAFF.

The J gene is TRBJ2-7, the V gene TRBV7-3; tentatively, D is TRBD2 (5 bases). Per the germline V gene, CDR1 is SGHTA and CDR2 is FQGTGA. There are 14 residues in the CDR3. Trimming removed 5 bases at V and 7 bases at J, with 18 bases between. The CDR3 region is CASSPTLRSGEQYF. The CDR3 DNA is TGTGCCAGCAGCCCGACGCTCCGGTCGGGAGAGCAGTACTTC.

Notes on this clone: A read error may produce the germline difference seen at one junction end. The chain has TRBV7-8 and TRBJ1-4; no firm D call. Germline-derived CDR1 and CDR2 are SGHVS and FQNEAQ. The CDR3 runs to 15 residues. The DNA for the CDR3 is TGTGCCAGCAGCCTAGCCCGTTGGTCTAATGAAAAACTGTTTTTT. Translating gives CASSLARWSNEKLFF.

V is TRBV27 and J is TRBJ1-2, with D uncertain. The CDR3 contains 13 residues. Deletions cut 3 bases from V and 1 base from J, with 6 bases between. Germline loops: CDR1 MNHEY, CDR2 SMNVEV (reference sequence). This chain's CDR3 is CASSFASNYGYTF. CDR3 nucleotide sequence: TGTGCCAGCAGTTTTGCTAGTAACTATGGCTACACCTTC.

The V gene is TRBV3-1 (or the pseudogene TRBV3-2), the J gene TRBJ1-5, with D hard to call. The CDR3 loop spans 15 amino acids. CDR1 LGHDT and CDR2 YNNKEL come from the germline V gene (reference sequence). The V gene lost 1 base and the J gene lost 3 bases, with 10 bases spanning the gap. This CDR3 reads CASSQGGFVNQPQHF. The CDR3, as DNA: TGTGCCAGCAGCCAAGGAGGGTTCGTCAATCAGCCCCAGCATTTT.

This chain joins TRBV4-3 and TRBJ1-2; TRBD1 matches at 7 bases. The CDR3 loop spans 14 amino acids. CDR1 and CDR2 (germline): LGHNA, YSLEER. V was clipped by 1 base and J by 5 bases; unmatched bases: 4. The CDR3 region is CASSQGPGGYGYTF. The DNA of the CDR3 is TGCGCCAGCAGCCAAGGGCCAGGGGGTTATGGCTACACCTTC.

The rearrangement joins TRBV24-1 to TRBJ1-4; 11 positions agree with TRBD1. Trimming removed 4 bases from V and 5 bases from J; junction bases left unmatched: 8. The CDR3 is made up of 17 amino acids. Germline-derived CDR1 and CDR2 are KGHDR and SFDVKD. This chain's CDR3 is CATSDVPGQGENEKLFF. In DNA, the CDR3 is TGTGCCACCAGTGACGTCCCGGGACAGGGGGAGAATGAAAAACTGTTTTTT.

This chain uses TRBV27 with TRBJ2-7; 8 bases match TRBD1. This CDR3 region has 15 residues. Losses at the gene ends were 0 bases for V and 5 bases for J; bases not matched to a gene: 6. The germline V gene encodes CDR1 MNHEY and CDR2 SMNVEV (reference sequence). CDR3 residues: CASSLSRGHNHEQYF. The CDR3, as DNA: TGTGCCAGCAGTTTATCCAGGGGGCATAACCACGAGCAGTACTTC.

This clone was detected once. This sequence joins TRBV28 and TRBJ2-1; 8 nucleotides line up with TRBD2. V lost 11 bases to trimming and J lost 8 bases; unmatched junction nucleotides: 11. Germline lookup yields CDR1 MDHEN and CDR2 SYDVKM. The CDR3 sequence is 13 residues long. The CDR3 DNA is TGTGCCGCCCGAGCGGGAGCCTCCCATGAGCAGTTCTTC. It codes for CAARAGASHEQFF.